Listed here are 19 T cell receptor beta chains from one sample, sequenced in a study of T cell responses to AZD1222 COVID-19 vaccine. Libraries were prepared by immunoSEQ multiplex PCR; TCRdb keeps only in-frame clonotypes and omits some of them. The sample records fewer than 110,000 clones, roughly 87% being singletons. The sequences come from peripheral blood, collected on day 0 of AZD1222 vaccination. These receptors all stem from an adult in good health.

V usage is TRBV4-2 and J usage is TRBJ2-2, with a tentative D call TRBD1 (5 bases). The CDR3 is 17 residues long. The germline CDR1 and CDR2 sequences are LGHNA and YNFKEQ. Trimming pared 6 bases from V and 6 bases from J, leaving 23 bases between. In nucleotides, the CDR3 is TGTGCCAGCAGAGAAACGTTCAGGACACCCGAGGCCGGGGAGCTGTTTTTT. Protein product: CASRETFRTPEAGELFF.

The chain joins TRBV5-8 to TRBJ1-5; D possibly corresponds to TRBD1 (6 bases). The germline V gene has CDR1 SGHTS and CDR2 YDEGEE. CDR3 size: 14 residues. V shed 4 bases and J shed 4 bases, with 12 bases lying between them. CDR3 sequence: CASSPWTANQPQHF. The CDR3 DNA is TGTGCCAGCAGCCCTTGGACAGCTAATCAGCCCCAGCATTTT.

The rearrangement links TRBV10-3 to TRBJ2-2; D gene ambiguous. The V end lost 6 bases, the J end lost 1 base, and 3 bases lay between the germline ends. This CDR3 region has 12 residues. Germline CDR1 is ENHRY and CDR2 is SYGVKD. Written as DNA, the CDR3 is TGTGCCATCAGGGGGAACACCGGGGAGCTGTTTTTT. Its translation is CAIRGNTGELFF.

This chain connects TRBV27 to TRBJ2-7, with 9 bases identical to TRBD1. V lost 6 bases to trimming and J lost 2 bases; unmatched junction nucleotides: 5. Germline V gene data show CDR1 as MNHEY and CDR2 as SMNVEV (reference sequence). This CDR3 has 14 residues. The CDR3 region has the DNA TGTGCCAGCAGCTGGACAGGGGAAACCTACGAGCAGTACTTC. Encoded protein: CASSWTGETYEQYF.

This clone was counted a few times. The J gene is TRBJ2-3, the V gene TRBV7-2; 13 nucleotides line up with TRBD2. The CDR3 is made up of 15 amino acids. The germline CDR1 and CDR2 sequences are SGHTA and FQGNSA. The junction had 6 bases not matched to a gene; V was cut back by 5 bases and J by 7 bases. CDR3 bases: TGTGCCAGCAGCCTAAGGACTAGCGGGAGTCATACGCAGTATTTT. Translated, it gives CASSLRTSGSHTQYF.

This clone was found a few times. This chain uses TRBV12-3 or TRBV12-4 with TRBJ2-3, with unresolved D. The ends were cut back, 5 bases at V and 2 bases at J, with 5 bases in the middle. There are 12 residues in the CDR3. The CDR3 protein is CASSLFTDTQYF. The CDR3 DNA is TGTGCCAGCAGTCTCTTCACAGATACGCAGTATTTT.

This sequence joins TRBV28 and TRBJ1-1; 8 bases agree with TRBD1. Per germline, CDR1 MDHEN and CDR2 SYDVKM. The CDR3 runs to 17 residues. Trimming removed 6 bases from V and 5 bases from J; junction bases left unmatched: 17. CDR3 residues: CASSLIQSRGRSTEAFF. CDR3 sequence (DNA): TGTGCCAGCAGCCTAATTCAAAGCAGGGGGCGCTCTACTGAAGCTTTCTTT.

This clone was observed a few times. The J gene is TRBJ2-2, the V gene TRBV7-3; D is ambiguous. V was shortened by 2 bases and J by 0 bases, with 10 bases between the two germline ends. The V gene's germline CDR1 is SGHTA and CDR2 FQGTGA. This CDR3 region has 16 residues. The CDR3 DNA is TGTGCCAGCAGCTTATTTTCTCAGGCGAACACCGGGGAGCTGTTTTTT. Encoded protein: CASSLFSQANTGELFF.

The chain uses TRBV28 and TRBJ1-1, with no clear D. Trimming cost V 5 bases and J 0 bases, with 13 bases left between them. The CDR3 length is 15 residues. Germline V gene lookup returns CDR1 MDHEN and CDR2 SYDVKM. DNA of the CDR3: TGTGCCAGCAGTCCCCCGGCAGCAATGAACACTGAAGCTTTCTTT. As protein: CASSPPAAMNTEAFF. Filled out from reference TRBV28 and TRBJ1-1, the complete variable domain reads DVKVTQSSRYLVKRTGEKVFLECVQDMDHENMFWYRQDPGLGLRLIYFSYDVKMKEKGDIPEGYSVSREKKERFSLILESASTNQTSMYLCASSPPAAMNTEAFFGQGTRLTVV.

The chain combines TRBV10-2 with TRBJ2-7; 8 bases fit TRBD1. The CDR3 has 13 residues. The germline CDR1 and CDR2 sequences are WSHSY and SAAADI. The V segment lost 6 bases and the J segment 1 base; nucleotides outside the gene matches: 2. The CDR3 DNA reads as TGCGCCAGCAGGGGACAGGTTTCCTACGAGCAGTACTTC. It is translated as CASRGQVSYEQYF.

J is TRBJ2-3 and V is TRBV27; TRBD2 matches 9 bases. This CDR3 is 16 amino acids long. CDR1 MNHEY and CDR2 SMNVEV come from the germline V gene (reference sequence). With 2 bases clipped from V and 6 bases from J, the junction kept 9 bases outside the gene matches. CDR3 residues: CASSLGGRAGSDTQYF. The DNA for the CDR3 is TGTGCCAGCAGTTTAGGCGGGAGGGCCGGATCGGATACGCAGTATTTT.

The chain combines TRBV2 with TRBJ2-6; TRBD2 is a possible D gene (5 bases). Germline-derived CDR1 and CDR2 are SNHLY and FYNNEI. The CDR3 loop spans 15 amino acids. With 3 bases removed from V and 2 bases from J, the gap between germline ends came to 8 bases. The CDR3 spells CASSERATGANVLTF. For the CDR3, the DNA is TGTGCCAGCAGTGAGCGGGCCACTGGGGCCAACGTCCTGACTTTC.

The rearrangement links TRBV5-1 to TRBJ1-6; 7 bases agree with TRBD1. The CDR3 sequence is 14 residues long. The V segment lost 4 bases and the J segment 7 bases; nucleotides outside the gene matches: 5. Germline values: CDR1 SGHRS, CDR2 YFSETQ. CDR3 sequence: CASSSGQANSPLHF. CDR3 DNA sequence: TGCGCCAGCAGCAGCGGACAGGCAAATTCACCCCTCCACTTT.

The CDR3 loop is CASSLVLNTEAFF. CDR3 in DNA: TGTGCCAGCAGCTTAGTACTCAACACTGAAGCTTTCTTT. The chain employs TRBV7-9 and TRBJ1-1; no clear D gene. The CDR3 spans 13 residues. Germline lookup yields CDR1 SEHNR and CDR2 FQNEAQ (reference sequence). Trimming left V 1 base short and J 2 bases short, with 5 bases between.

The genes are TRBV9 and TRBJ2-1; 13 nucleotides line up with TRBD2. The CDR3 spans 16 residues. The V gene's germline CDR1 is SGDLS and CDR2 YYNGEE. The J segment lost 4 bases and the V segment lost 4 bases, leaving 5 bases of the junction unmatched. CDR3 sequence reads: CASSPRGLAGYNEQFF. The CDR3 DNA follows: TGTGCCAGCAGCCCCCGGGGACTAGCGGGATACAATGAGCAGTTCTTC.

The chain combines TRBV9 with TRBJ2-3, with 8 bases aligning to TRBD2. Trimming at V came to 0 bases and at J to 4 bases, leaving 10 bases not matched to a gene. CDR1 SGDLS and CDR2 YYNGEE come from the germline V gene. The CDR3 covers 17 residues. The CDR3 loop reads CASSVAGGPGSADTQYF. For the CDR3, the DNA is TGTGCCAGCAGCGTAGCGGGAGGGCCAGGGAGCGCAGATACGCAGTATTTT.

The gene calls are TRBV28 and TRBJ2-1, with TRBD1 identical over 9 bases. The germline V gene encodes CDR1 MDHEN and CDR2 SYDVKM. The CDR3 runs to 18 residues. V gave up 5 bases and J gave up 4 bases; unmatched junction bases: 15. The CDR3 spells CASSLYLIGQGSYNEQFF. The CDR3 DNA reads TGTGCCAGCAGTCTCTACTTGATTGGACAGGGGTCGTACAATGAGCAGTTCTTC.

The V and J genes are TRBV7-2 and TRBJ2-3; 11 bases fit TRBD1. Germline loops: CDR1 SGHTA, CDR2 FQGNSA. V trimming: 7 bases; J trimming: 4 bases; junction bases outside the gene matches: 4. This CDR3 has 14 amino acids. CDR3 bases: TGTGCCAGCACGACGGGACAGGGGGCAGATACGCAGTATTTT. Its translation is CASTTGQGADTQYF.

The V and J genes are TRBV7-2 and TRBJ2-1; the D gene is possibly TRBD2 (5 bases). V lost 2 bases, J lost 6 bases, and 14 bases lay in between. Germline-derived CDR1 and CDR2 are SGHTA and FQGNSA. This CDR3 is built from 15 residues. CDR3 coding DNA: TGTGCCAGCAGCTTATGGGCTAGCCGTGGCAATGAGCAGTTCTTC. It is translated as CASSLWASRGNEQFF.